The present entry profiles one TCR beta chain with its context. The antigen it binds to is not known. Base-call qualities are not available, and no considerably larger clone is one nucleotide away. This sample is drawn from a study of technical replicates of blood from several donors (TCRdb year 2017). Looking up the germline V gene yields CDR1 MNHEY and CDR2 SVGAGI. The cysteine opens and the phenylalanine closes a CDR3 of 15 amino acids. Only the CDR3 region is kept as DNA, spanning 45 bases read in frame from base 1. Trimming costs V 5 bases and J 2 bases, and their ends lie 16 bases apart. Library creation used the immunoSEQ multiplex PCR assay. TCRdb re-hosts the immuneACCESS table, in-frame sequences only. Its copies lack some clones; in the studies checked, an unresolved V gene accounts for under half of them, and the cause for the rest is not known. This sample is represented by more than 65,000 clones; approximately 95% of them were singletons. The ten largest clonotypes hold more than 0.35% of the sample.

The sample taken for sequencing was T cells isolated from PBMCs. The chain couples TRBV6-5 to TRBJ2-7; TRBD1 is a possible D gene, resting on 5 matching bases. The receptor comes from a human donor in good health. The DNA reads TGTGCCAGCAGTCAATCCCGGACGGACACCTACGAGCAGTACTTC. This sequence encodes CASSQSRTDTYEQYF.